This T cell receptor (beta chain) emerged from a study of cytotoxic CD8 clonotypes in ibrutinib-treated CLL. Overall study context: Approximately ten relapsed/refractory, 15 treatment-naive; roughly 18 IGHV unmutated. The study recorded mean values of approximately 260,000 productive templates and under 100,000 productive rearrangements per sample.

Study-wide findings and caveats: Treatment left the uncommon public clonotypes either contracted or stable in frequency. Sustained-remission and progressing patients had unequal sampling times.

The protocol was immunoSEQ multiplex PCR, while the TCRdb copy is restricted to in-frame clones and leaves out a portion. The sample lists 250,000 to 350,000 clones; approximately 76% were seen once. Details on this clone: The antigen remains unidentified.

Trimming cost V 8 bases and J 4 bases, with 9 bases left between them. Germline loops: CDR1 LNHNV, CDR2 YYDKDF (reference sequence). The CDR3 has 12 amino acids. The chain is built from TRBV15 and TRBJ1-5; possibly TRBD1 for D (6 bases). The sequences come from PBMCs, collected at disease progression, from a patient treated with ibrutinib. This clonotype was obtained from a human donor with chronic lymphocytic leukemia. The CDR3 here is CATGGRNQPQHF. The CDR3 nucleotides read TGTGCCACCGGGGGGCGTAATCAGCCCCAGCATTTT.